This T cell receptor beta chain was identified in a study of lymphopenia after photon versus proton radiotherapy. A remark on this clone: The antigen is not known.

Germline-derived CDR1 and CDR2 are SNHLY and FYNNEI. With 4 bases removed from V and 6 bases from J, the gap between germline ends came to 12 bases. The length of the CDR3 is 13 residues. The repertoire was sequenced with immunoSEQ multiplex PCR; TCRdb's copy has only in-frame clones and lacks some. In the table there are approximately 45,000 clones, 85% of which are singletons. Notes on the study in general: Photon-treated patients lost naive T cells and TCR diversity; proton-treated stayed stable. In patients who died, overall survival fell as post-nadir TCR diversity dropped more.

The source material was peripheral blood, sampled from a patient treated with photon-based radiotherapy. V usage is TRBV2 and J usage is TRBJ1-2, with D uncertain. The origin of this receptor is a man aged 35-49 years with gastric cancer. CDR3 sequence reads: CASSVRIENGYTF. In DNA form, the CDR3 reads TGTGCCAGCAGTGTCCGAATTGAAAATGGCTACACCTTC.